This TCR beta chain is from a study of CD8+ T cells in alopecia areata. About the research overall: Treated patients were given 5 to 10 mg oral tofacitinib twice daily.

About this clone: Its antigen is unidentified.

Reverse transcribed after extraction, RNA yielded cDNA as the sequencing template. Generated by immunoSEQ multiplex PCR, the TCRdb table keeps only in-frame clones and is missing some. Here the sample spans 55,000 to 70,000 clones, under 55% being singletons. Researchers picked out CD4+ and CD8+ T cells from PBMCs by sorting. The CDR3 is 15 residues long. Germline loops: CDR1 MGHDK, CDR2 SYGVNS. With V trimmed by 4 bases and J by 6 bases, 9 bases remained unmatched. Study-level results: Among patients, TCR sharing was less clear than in mice, a difference possibly due in part to HLA diversity in the patient population.

The source was CD8+ T cells sorted from blood, collected at week 0. The V call is TRBV25-1, the J call TRBJ2-1, with 7 bases identical to TRBD2. This TCR came from a human donor with alopecia areata. As DNA, the CDR3 is TGTGCCAGCAGTGGCTGGGTAGCGGGCGTCAATGAGCAGTTCTTC. Its protein product is CASSGWVAGVNEQFF. The complete variable domain, with remaining parts taken from reference TRBV25-1 and TRBJ2-1, reads EADIYQTPRYLVIGTGKKITLECSQTMGHDKMYWYQQDPGMELHLIHYSYGVNSTEKGDLSSESTVSRIRTEHFPLTLESARPSHTSQYLCASSGWVAGVNEQFFGPGTRLTVL.